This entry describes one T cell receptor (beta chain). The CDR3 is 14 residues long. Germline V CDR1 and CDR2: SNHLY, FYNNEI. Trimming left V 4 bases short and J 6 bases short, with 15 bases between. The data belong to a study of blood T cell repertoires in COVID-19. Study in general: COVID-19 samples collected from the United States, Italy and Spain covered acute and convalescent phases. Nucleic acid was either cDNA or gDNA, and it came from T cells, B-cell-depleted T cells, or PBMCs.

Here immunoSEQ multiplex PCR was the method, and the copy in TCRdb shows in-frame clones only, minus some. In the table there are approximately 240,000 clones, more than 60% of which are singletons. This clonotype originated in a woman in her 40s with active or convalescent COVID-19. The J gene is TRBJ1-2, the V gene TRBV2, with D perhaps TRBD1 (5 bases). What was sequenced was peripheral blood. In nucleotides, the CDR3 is TGTGCCAGCAGTGCTTACCTACAGGTACATGGCTACACCTTC. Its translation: CASSAYLQVHGYTF.